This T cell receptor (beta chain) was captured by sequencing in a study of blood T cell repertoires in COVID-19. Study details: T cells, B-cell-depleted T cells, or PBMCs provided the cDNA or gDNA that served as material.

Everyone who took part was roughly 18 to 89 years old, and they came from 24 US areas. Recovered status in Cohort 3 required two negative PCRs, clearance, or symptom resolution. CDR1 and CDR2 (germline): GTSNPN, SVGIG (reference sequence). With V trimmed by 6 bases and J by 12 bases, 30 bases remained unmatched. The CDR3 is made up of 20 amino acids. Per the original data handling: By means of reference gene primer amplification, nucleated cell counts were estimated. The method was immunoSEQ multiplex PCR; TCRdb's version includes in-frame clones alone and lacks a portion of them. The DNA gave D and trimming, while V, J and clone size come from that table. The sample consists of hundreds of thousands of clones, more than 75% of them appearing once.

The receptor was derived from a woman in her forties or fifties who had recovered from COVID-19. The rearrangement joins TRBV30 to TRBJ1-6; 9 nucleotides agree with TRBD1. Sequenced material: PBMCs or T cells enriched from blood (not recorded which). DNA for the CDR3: TGTGCCTGCAATATAGGGACAGGGAAAGCCCCCTTCGTAAGGTGGATACCCCTCCACTTT. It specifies CACNIGTGKAPFVRWIPLHF.